The source of this TCR beta chain is a study of radiotherapy plus CTLA-4 blockade in lung cancer. Study in general: Patients showed objective responses in roughly 18% of cases and disease control in 30% to 40%. Study-level points and caveats: Interferon-beta and early blood T cell clone dynamics reportedly predicted response best. In blood, after radiotherapy plus ipilimumab, tumor-derived TCR clones expanded.

The CDR3 sequence is 15 residues long. The data were produced by immunoSEQ multiplex PCR, yet TCRdb's version contains in-frame clones alone and is incomplete. The data contain 20,000 to 25,000 clones, approximately 73% of them singletons. This clone was counted a single time. Its antigen is unknown. J is TRBJ1-2 and V is TRBV21-1; the table's D call, TRBD1, has no DNA check behind it. TRBV21-1 is a recognized pseudogene. This TCR came from a human donor with non-small cell lung cancer who had stable disease on radiotherapy plus ipilimumab. Specimen: peripheral blood, collected from a patient treated with radiotherapy plus ipilimumab. CDR3 sequence: CASSKAQGSDYGYTF. The DNA for the CDR3 is TGTGCCAGCAGCAAAGCTCAGGGGAGTGACTATGGCTACACCTTC.